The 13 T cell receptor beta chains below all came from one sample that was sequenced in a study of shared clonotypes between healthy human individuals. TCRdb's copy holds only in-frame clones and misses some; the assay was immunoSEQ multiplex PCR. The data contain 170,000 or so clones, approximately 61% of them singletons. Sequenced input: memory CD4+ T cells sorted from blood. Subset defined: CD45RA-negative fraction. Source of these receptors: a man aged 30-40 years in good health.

CDR3 nucleotide sequence: TGTGCCAGCAGCTTGGCGAGCTACAATGAGCAGTTCTTC. This gives the protein CASSLASYNEQFF. The V and J genes are TRBV5-5 and TRBJ2-1; D unclear. V was clipped by 0 bases and J by 3 bases, with 4 bases between them. The CDR3 is 13 residues long. CDR1 and CDR2 (germline): SGHKS, YYEKEE (reference sequence).

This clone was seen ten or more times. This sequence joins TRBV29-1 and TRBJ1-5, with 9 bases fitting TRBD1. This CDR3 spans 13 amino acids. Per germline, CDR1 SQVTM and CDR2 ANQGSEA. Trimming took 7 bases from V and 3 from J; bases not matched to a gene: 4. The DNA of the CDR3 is TGCAGCGCCAGGACAGGGGACAATCAGCCCCAGCATTTT. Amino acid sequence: CSARTGDNQPQHF.

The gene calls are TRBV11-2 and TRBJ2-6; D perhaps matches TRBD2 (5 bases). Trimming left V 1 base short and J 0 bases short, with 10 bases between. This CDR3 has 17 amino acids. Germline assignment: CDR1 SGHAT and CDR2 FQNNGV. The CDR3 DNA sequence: TGTGCCAGCAGCTTAGTCTCCGGAGGCTCTGGGGCCAACGTCCTGACTTTC. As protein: CASSLVSGGSGANVLTF.

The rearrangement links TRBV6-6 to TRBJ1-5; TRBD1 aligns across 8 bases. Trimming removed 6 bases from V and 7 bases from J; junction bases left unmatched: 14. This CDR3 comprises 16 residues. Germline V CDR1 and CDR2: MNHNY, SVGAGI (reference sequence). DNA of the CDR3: TGTGCCAGCAGACCGACCGGGACAGGAAAATCGCAGCCCCAGCATTTT. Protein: CASRPTGTGKSQPQHF.

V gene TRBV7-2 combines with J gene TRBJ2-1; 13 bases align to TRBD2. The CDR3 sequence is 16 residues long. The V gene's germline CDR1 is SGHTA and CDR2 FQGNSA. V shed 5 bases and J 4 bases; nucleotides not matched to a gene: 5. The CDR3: CASSKPGLAGYNEQFF. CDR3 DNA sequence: TGTGCCAGCAGCAAACCGGGACTAGCGGGGTACAATGAGCAGTTCTTC.

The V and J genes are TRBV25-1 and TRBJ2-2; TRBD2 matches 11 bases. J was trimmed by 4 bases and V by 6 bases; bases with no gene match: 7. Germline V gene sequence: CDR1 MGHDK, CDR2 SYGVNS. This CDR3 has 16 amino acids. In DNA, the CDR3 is TGTGCCAGCAGGCAGTCGGGACTAGCGGTCACCGGGGAGCTGTTTTTT. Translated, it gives CASRQSGLAVTGELFF.

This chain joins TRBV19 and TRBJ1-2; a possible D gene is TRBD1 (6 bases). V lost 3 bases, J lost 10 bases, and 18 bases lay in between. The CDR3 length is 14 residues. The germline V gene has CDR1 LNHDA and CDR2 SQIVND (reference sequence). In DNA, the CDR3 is TGTGCCAGTAGTATCGGGACTCAGGGGACGACCTACACCTTC. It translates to CASSIGTQGTTYTF.

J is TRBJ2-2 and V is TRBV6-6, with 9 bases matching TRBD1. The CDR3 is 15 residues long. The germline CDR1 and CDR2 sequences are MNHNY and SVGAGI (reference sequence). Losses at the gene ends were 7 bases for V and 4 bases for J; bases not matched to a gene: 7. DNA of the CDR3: TGTGCCAGCACCCCGACAGGGGGTCGCACCGGGGAGCTGTTTTTT. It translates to CASTPTGGRTGELFF.

CDR3 sequence (DNA): TGTGCCAGTAGTATAAACAGGGGAGGGGGCAATCAGCCCCAGCATTTT. It translates to CASSINRGGGNQPQHF. The chain combines TRBV19 with TRBJ1-5; 7 positions agree with TRBD1. J lost 2 bases, V lost 2 bases, and 6 bases had no gene match. The length of the CDR3 is 16 residues. Germline V CDR1 and CDR2: LNHDA, SQIVND (reference sequence).

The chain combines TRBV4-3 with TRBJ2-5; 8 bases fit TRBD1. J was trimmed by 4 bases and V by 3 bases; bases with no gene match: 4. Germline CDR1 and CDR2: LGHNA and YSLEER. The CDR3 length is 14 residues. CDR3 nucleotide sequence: TGCGCCAGCAGCCAGCGGACAGGGTTAGAGACCCAGTACTTC. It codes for CASSQRTGLETQYF.

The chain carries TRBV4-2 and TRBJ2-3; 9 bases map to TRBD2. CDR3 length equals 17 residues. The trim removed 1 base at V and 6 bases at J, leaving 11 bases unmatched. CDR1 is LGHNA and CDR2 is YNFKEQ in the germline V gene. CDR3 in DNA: TGTGCCAGCAGCCAAGGTAGCGGGAGATTGATCGGGGATACGCAGTATTTT. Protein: CASSQGSGRLIGDTQYF.

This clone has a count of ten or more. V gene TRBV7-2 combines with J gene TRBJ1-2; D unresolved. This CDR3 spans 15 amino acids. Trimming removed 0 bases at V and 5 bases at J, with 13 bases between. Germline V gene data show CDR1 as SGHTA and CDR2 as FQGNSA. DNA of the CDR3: TGTGCCAGCAGCTTAGCTGTGGCTGGACCTTATGGCTACACCTTC. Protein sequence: CASSLAVAGPYGYTF. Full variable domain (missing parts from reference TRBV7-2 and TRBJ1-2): GAGVSQSPSNKVTEKGKDVELRCDPISGHTALYWYRQSLGQGLEFLIYFQGNSAPDKSGLPSDRFSAERTGGSVSTLTIQRTQQEDSAVYLCASSLAVAGPYGYTFGSGTRLTVV.

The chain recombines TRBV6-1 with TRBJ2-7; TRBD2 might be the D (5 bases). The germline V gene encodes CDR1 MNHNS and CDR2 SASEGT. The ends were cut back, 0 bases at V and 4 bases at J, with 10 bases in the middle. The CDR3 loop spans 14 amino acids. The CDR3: CASSEAGRGYEQYF. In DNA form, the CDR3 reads TGTGCCAGCAGTGAAGCGGGGAGAGGGTACGAGCAGTACTTC.